This T cell receptor beta chain was profiled in a study of CD8 T cells in ankylosing spondylitis. This CDR3 has 14 residues. Germline CDR1 SNHLY, CDR2 FYNNEI. V shed 3 bases, J shed 4 bases, and the junction held 2 bases outside the gene matches. This clonotype was seen at least ten times. TCRdb redid the calling of the 5' RACE reads with MiXCR, one entry per CDR3 protein. The table shows 300,000 to 400,000 distinct CDR3 sequences, with 20% to 25% occurring only once. Material for sequencing was blood, either unsorted or a sorted T cell fraction (not recorded which). The gene calls are TRBV2 and TRBJ1-5; TRBD1 matches at 8 bases. The clonotype comes from a male donor with ankylosing spondylitis or in good health (not recorded which). The CDR3: CASSDWTGNQPQHF. As DNA, the CDR3 is TGTGCCAGCAGTGATTGGACAGGGAATCAGCCCCAGCATTTT.